This entry lists 27 T cell receptor beta chains sequenced from one sample in a study of T-cell memory formation after mild COVID-19. TCRdb called the 5' RACE reads again in MiXCR, with one record for every CDR3 protein. The profile shows 200,000 to 250,000 distinct CDR3 sequences, 25% to 35% of them singletons. Sample: PBMCs or a T cell subset sorted from them (not recorded which). The receptors here all came from an adult woman who had mild COVID-19 (a few samples of this study predate the infection). Cell type and time point are not known.

The CDR3 reads CSAREQGPGEQYF. The CDR3, as DNA: TGCAGTGCTAGGGAACAGGGCCCAGGCGAGCAGTACTTC. The chain couples TRBV20-1 to TRBJ2-7; TRBD1 is a possible D gene (6 bases). Trimming took 3 bases from V and 6 from J, leaving 15 bases between them. Germline V lookup: CDR1 DFQATT, CDR2 SNEGSKA (reference sequence). The CDR3 is made up of 13 amino acids.

A few counts support this clonotype. This sequence joins TRBV3-1 and TRBJ2-7, with TRBD1 matching 9 bases. Germline CDR1 is LGHDT and CDR2 is YNNKEL (reference sequence). This CDR3 has 14 residues. V shed 4 bases and J 6 bases; nucleotides not matched to a gene: 7. The CDR3 sequence: CASSPDRGWSEQYF. Here the CDR3 DNA reads TGTGCCAGCAGCCCGGACAGGGGTTGGAGCGAGCAGTACTTC.

The chain combines TRBV12-3 or TRBV12-4 with TRBJ2-7; 7 nucleotides align to TRBD1. Trimming at V came to 1 base and at J to 2 bases, leaving 5 bases not matched to a gene. The CDR3 runs to 15 residues. CDR3 sequence: CASSLGGQLPYEQYF. CDR3 DNA sequence: TGTGCCAGCAGTTTAGGGGGACAGCTACCCTACGAGCAGTACTTC.

This clonotype was seen only a few times. The V and J genes are TRBV12-3 or TRBV12-4 and TRBJ1-1; tentative D call: TRBD1 (6 bases). The CDR3 covers 15 residues. V lost 5 bases and J lost 0, with 13 bases in between. CDR3 in amino acids: CASSQLGTLNTEAFF. CDR3 nucleotide sequence: TGTGCCAGCAGTCAACTCGGGACACTGAACACTGAAGCTTTCTTT.

The CDR3 DNA reads TGTGCCAGCAGTTTCCGCATCGGCGGTAGCTCCTACGAGCAGTACTTC. This encodes CASSFRIGGSSYEQYF. The chain recombines TRBV28 with TRBJ2-7, with D unresolved. The CDR3 consists of 16 residues. Germline loops: CDR1 MDHEN, CDR2 SYDVKM. The V and J ends lost 3 bases and 0 bases respectively, with 15 bases between them.

This clonotype was detected a few times. V and J are TRBV20-1 and TRBJ1-1; unclear D gene. Trimming stripped 6 bases from V and 1 base from J, with 21 bases between. The CDR3 is made up of 16 amino acids. Per germline, CDR1 DFQATT and CDR2 SNEGSKA (reference sequence). The CDR3 here is CSAGKGGLTSNTEAFF. CDR3 nucleotide sequence: TGCAGTGCAGGGAAGGGTGGCCTTACATCGAACACTGAAGCTTTCTTT.

The CDR3 DNA sequence: TGTGCCAGCAGTACCAACAGGGTCAATGAGCAGTTCTTC. Translation gives CASSTNRVNEQFF. V is TRBV12-3 or TRBV12-4 and J is TRBJ2-1; D is perhaps TRBD1 (6 bases). Trimming took off 5 bases at V and 6 bases at J, with 11 bases between the two ends. The length of the CDR3 is 13 residues.

The chain couples TRBV20-1 to TRBJ2-7; tentatively, D is TRBD1 (6 bases). The germline V and J ends were trimmed by 5 bases and 4 bases, with 18 bases remaining between them. Germline V lookup: CDR1 DFQATT, CDR2 SNEGSKA (reference sequence). The CDR3 has 14 residues. The CDR3: CSAHPQGPLYEQYF. The CDR3 DNA reads as TGCAGTGCTCACCCACAGGGTCCACTTTACGAGCAGTACTTC.

This chain joins TRBV27 and TRBJ1-5; D remains unclear. Germline-derived CDR1 and CDR2 are MNHEY and SMNVEV (reference sequence). The CDR3 loop spans 13 amino acids. V dropped 2 bases and J dropped 6 bases, with 8 bases sitting between them. Here the CDR3 reads CASSLSYGQPQHF. As DNA, the CDR3 is TGTGCCAGCAGTTTAAGTTACGGTCAGCCCCAGCATTTT.

In nucleotides, the CDR3 is TGTGCCAGCAGTGATACAGGGAGTGGGACCGGGGAGCTGTTTTTT. Translated: CASSDTGSGTGELFF. The chain joins TRBV6-6 to TRBJ2-2, with a tentative D call TRBD1 (6 bases). CDR1 MNHNY and CDR2 SVGAGI come from the germline V gene (reference sequence). V gave up 5 bases and J gave up 5 bases, with 15 bases separating them. The CDR3 covers 15 residues.

This clonotype has only a few counts. This chain links TRBV29-1 with TRBJ1-1, with a weak D call TRBD1 (5 bases). The CDR3 length is 14 residues. Trimming cost V 4 bases and J 5 bases, with 17 bases left between them. In germline, CDR1 is SQVTM, CDR2 ANQGSEA. This CDR3 reads CSVGDSGRRTEAFF. Here the CDR3 DNA reads TGCAGCGTTGGGGACTCCGGGAGGAGAACTGAAGCTTTCTTT.

The chain links TRBV20-1 to TRBJ1-2, with D possibly matching TRBD1 (6 bases). V lost 1 base and J lost 0, with 9 bases in between. CDR3 length: 14 amino acids. Per germline, CDR1 DFQATT and CDR2 SNEGSKA (reference sequence). CDR3 in DNA: TGCAGTGCTAGAGGCAGGGGATCTAACTATGGCTACACCTTC. Its translation: CSARGRGSNYGYTF.

In nucleotides, the CDR3 is TGCGCCAGCAGCCCAGAACTACTACGGGAGCAGTACTTC. Its translation is CASSPELLREQYF. V and J are TRBV4-3 and TRBJ2-7; the D is unclear. CDR1 and CDR2 from the germline V gene are LGHNA and YSLEER. Trimming shortened V by 4 bases and J by 7 bases, and 14 bases separated the two germline ends. CDR3 size: 13 residues.

V is TRBV9 and J is TRBJ1-2; a weak D match, TRBD1 (6 bases). This CDR3 comprises 14 residues. The germline gives CDR1 SGDLS, CDR2 YYNGEE. V was pared by 2 bases and J by 8 bases, with 16 bases between. CDR3 sequence (DNA): TGTGCCAGCAGCGTTGAGGTAACAGGGCAAGGCTACACCTTC. Residues: CASSVEVTGQGYTF.

This clonotype was counted a few times. J is TRBJ2-5 and V is TRBV7-8, with 9 bases fitting TRBD2. The CDR3 sequence is 16 residues long. J gave up 3 bases and V 4 bases, and 9 bases lay outside the gene matches. Germline CDR1 reads SGHVS; CDR2 reads FQNEAQ. Here the CDR3 DNA reads TGTGCCAGCAGCTACCCTCGAGCGGGGGGAGAAGAGACCCAGTACTTC. It encodes CASSYPRAGGEETQYF.

This clonotype showed up just once. The chain employs TRBV6-5 and TRBJ1-2; D not resolved. CDR1 MNHEY and CDR2 SVGAGI come from the germline V gene. The germline V and J ends were trimmed by 6 bases and 0 bases, with 17 bases remaining between them. The CDR3 loop spans 16 amino acids. The CDR3 here is CASRSLSGFANYGYTF. In nucleotides, the CDR3 is TGTGCCAGCAGATCCCTTAGCGGTTTCGCTAACTATGGCTACACCTTC.

This sequence joins TRBV30 and TRBJ1-5; D is undetermined. This CDR3 is 14 amino acids long. V was shortened by 0 bases and J by 2 bases, with 8 bases between the two germline ends. Germline values: CDR1 GTSNPN, CDR2 SVGIG (reference sequence). This chain's CDR3 is CAWSVQLGNQPQHF. The CDR3 nucleotides read TGTGCCTGGAGTGTACAGTTGGGCAATCAGCCCCAGCATTTT.

This clonotype turned up a few times. The chain links TRBV20-1 to TRBJ2-7, with a possible D match to TRBD1 (5 bases). CDR3 length: 13 amino acids. V was trimmed by 1 base and J by 0 bases, leaving 7 bases between them. Germline-derived CDR1 and CDR2 are DFQATT and SNEGSKA (reference sequence). CDR3: CSARVQGSYEQYF. As DNA, the CDR3 is TGCAGTGCTAGAGTGCAGGGCTCCTACGAGCAGTACTTC.

The chain's CDR3 is CASSSRTGGADGYTF. CDR3 DNA: TGCGCCAGCAGCTCCCGGACAGGGGGCGCCGATGGCTACACCTTC. J is TRBJ1-2 and V is TRBV5-1; the match to TRBD1 covers 11 bases. Germline V lookup: CDR1 SGHRS, CDR2 YFSETQ. This CDR3 is 15 amino acids long. V shed 3 bases, J shed 6 bases, and the junction held 7 bases outside the gene matches. The full variable domain, with the rest looked up from reference TRBV5-1 and TRBJ1-2, is KAGVTQTPRYLIKTRGQQVTLSCSPISGHRSVSWYQQTPGQGLQFLFEYFSETQRNKGNFPGRFSGRQFSNSRSEMNVSTLELGDSALYLCASSSRTGGADGYTFGSGTRLTVV.

The V and J genes are TRBV5-1 and TRBJ2-1; a weak D match, TRBD1 (6 bases). Per the germline V gene, CDR1 is SGHRS and CDR2 is YFSETQ. Trimming stripped 6 bases from V and 4 bases from J, with 14 bases between. The CDR3 loop spans 14 amino acids. In DNA, the CDR3 is TGCGCCAGCAACCCGGACAGATATTACAATGAGCAGTTCTTC. Amino acid sequence: CASNPDRYYNEQFF. Together with reference TRBV5-1 and TRBJ2-1, the CDR3 gives the full variable domain: KAGVTQTPRYLIKTRGQQVTLSCSPISGHRSVSWYQQTPGQGLQFLFEYFSETQRNKGNFPGRFSGRQFSNSRSEMNVSTLELGDSALYLCASNPDRYYNEQFFGPGTRLTVL.

In its sample, this clonotype was seen a few times. The chain couples TRBV5-1 to TRBJ2-1, with 7 bases identical to TRBD1. The trim removed 3 bases at V and 7 bases at J, leaving 10 bases unmatched. The CDR3 has 15 residues. CDR1 is SGHRS, CDR2 YFSETQ, per germline. This chain's CDR3 is CASSSLPGQHNEQFF. CDR3 nucleotides: TGCGCCAGCAGCTCACTTCCGGGACAGCATAATGAGCAGTTCTTC.

In this sample, this clonotype turned up a few times. V and J are TRBV29-1 and TRBJ1-2; TRBD1 might be the D (5 bases). The CDR3 extends over 14 amino acids. Trimming stripped 7 bases from V and 3 bases from J, with 18 bases between. CDR1 is SQVTM, CDR2 ANQGSEA, per germline. This chain's CDR3 is CSAPGRGTDYGYTF. As DNA, the CDR3 is TGCAGCGCCCCGGGACGAGGGACTGACTATGGCTACACCTTC.

The V call is TRBV10-3, the J call TRBJ2-7; the match to TRBD1 covers 11 bases. This CDR3 comprises 13 residues. J gave up 5 bases and V 6 bases, and 3 bases lay outside the gene matches. CDR1 ENHRY and CDR2 SYGVKD come from the germline V gene. The CDR3 DNA sequence: TGTGCCATCAGGGACAGGGGGCGCGACGAGCAGTACTTC. It translates to CAIRDRGRDEQYF.

The chain employs TRBV6-2 or TRBV6-3 and TRBJ2-1; D possibly corresponds to TRBD2 (6 bases). Germline V gene data show CDR1 as MNHEY and CDR2 as SVGEGT. This CDR3 spans 15 amino acids. V was cut by 8 bases and J by 0 bases, with 14 bases left in between. CDR3 loop: CASVRDGSSYNEQFF. CDR3 nucleotides: TGTGCCAGCGTGAGGGACGGGAGCTCCTACAATGAGCAGTTCTTC.

This clonotype was detected a few times. The chain's CDR3 is CSVVRELAGSYNEQFF. CDR3 sequence (DNA): TGCAGCGTTGTTCGGGAACTAGCGGGCTCCTACAATGAGCAGTTCTTC. V gene TRBV29-1 combines with J gene TRBJ2-1; 9 bases agree with TRBD2. After removal of 4 bases from V and 0 bases from J, the junction contained 7 bases not matched to a gene. Germline-derived CDR1 and CDR2 are SQVTM and ANQGSEA. This CDR3 contains 16 residues.

The gene calls are TRBV4-3 and TRBJ2-1, with 8 positions matching TRBD2. From germline, CDR1 is LGHNA and CDR2 YSLEER. V lost 2 bases and J lost 7; bases outside the gene matches: 13. The CDR3 totals 17 residues. The CDR3 DNA reads as TGCGCCAGCAGCCAACGCCGAGGGGTAGCGGGAAGGAATGAGCAGTTCTTC. The encoded protein is CASSQRRGVAGRNEQFF.

This rearrangement joins TRBV9 to TRBJ2-1; 9 bases match TRBD2. Losses at the gene ends were 4 bases for V and 6 bases for J; bases not matched to a gene: 8. Looked up from germline, CDR1 is SGDLS and CDR2 is YYNGEE. The CDR3 is 15 amino acids. This CDR3 is CASSPSSGVGNEQFF. CDR3 bases: TGTGCCAGCAGCCCTTCTAGCGGGGTGGGCAATGAGCAGTTCTTC. Full variable domain (rest looked up from reference TRBV9 and TRBJ2-1): DSGVTQTPKHLITATGQRVTLRCSPRSGDLSVYWYQQSLDQGLQFLIQYYNGEERAKGNILERFSAQQFPDLHSELNLSSLELGDSALYFCASSPSSGVGNEQFFGPGTRLTVL.